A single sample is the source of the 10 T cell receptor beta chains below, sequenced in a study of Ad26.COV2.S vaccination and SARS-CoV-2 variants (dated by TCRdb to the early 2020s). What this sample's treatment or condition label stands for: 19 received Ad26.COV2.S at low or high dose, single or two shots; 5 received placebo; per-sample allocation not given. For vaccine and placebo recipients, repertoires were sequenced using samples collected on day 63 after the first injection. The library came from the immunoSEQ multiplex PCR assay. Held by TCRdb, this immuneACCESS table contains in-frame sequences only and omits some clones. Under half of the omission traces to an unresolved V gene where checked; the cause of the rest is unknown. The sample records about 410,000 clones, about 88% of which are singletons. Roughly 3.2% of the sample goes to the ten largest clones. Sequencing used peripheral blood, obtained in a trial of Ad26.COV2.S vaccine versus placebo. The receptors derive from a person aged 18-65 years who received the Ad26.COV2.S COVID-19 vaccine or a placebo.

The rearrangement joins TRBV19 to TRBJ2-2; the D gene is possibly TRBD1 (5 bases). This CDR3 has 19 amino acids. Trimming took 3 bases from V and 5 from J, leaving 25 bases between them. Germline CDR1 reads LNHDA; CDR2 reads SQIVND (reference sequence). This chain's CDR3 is CASSIYGQGEPLWTGELFF. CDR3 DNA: TGTGCCAGTAGTATTTATGGCCAGGGCGAACCGCTCTGGACCGGGGAGCTGTTTTTT.

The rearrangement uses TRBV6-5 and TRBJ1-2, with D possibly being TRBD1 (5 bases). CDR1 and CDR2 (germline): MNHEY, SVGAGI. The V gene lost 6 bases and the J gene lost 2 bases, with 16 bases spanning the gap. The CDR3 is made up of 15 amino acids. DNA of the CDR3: TGTGCCAGCAGAGGCGGGGCGGGGACCAACTATGGCTACACCTTC. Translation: CASRGGAGTNYGYTF.

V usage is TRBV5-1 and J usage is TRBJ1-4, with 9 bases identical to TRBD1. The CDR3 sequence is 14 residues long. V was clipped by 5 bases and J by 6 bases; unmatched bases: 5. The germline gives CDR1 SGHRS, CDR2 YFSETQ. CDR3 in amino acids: CASSRDREYEKLFF. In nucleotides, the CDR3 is TGCGCCAGCAGTCGGGACAGGGAATATGAAAAACTGTTTTTT.

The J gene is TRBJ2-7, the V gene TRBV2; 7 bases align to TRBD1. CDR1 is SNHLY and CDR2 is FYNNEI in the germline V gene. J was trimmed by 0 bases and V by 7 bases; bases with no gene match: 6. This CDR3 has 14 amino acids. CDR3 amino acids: CASTHDRDSYEQYF. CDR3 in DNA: TGTGCCAGCACTCACGACAGGGACTCCTACGAGCAGTACTTC.

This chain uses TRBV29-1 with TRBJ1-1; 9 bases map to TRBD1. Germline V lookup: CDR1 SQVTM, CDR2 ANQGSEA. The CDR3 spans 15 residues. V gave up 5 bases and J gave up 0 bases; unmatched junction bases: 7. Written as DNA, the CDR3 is TGCAGCGTTATGGGACAGGGCGCTATGAACACTGAAGCTTTCTTT. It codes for CSVMGQGAMNTEAFF.

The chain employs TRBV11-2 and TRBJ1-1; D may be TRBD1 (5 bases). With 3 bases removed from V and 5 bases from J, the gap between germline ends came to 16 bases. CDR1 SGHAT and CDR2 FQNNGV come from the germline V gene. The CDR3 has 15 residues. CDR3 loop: CASSLSEGMGTEAFF. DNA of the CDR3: TGTGCCAGCAGCTTGTCGGAGGGGATGGGAACTGAAGCTTTCTTT.

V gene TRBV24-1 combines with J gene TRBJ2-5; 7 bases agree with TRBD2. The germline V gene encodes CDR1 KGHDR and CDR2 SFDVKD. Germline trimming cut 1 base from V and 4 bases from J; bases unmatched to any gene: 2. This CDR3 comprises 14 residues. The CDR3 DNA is TGTGCCACCAGTGATTTTGGGGGGGTAGAGACCCAGTACTTC. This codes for CATSDFGGVETQYF.

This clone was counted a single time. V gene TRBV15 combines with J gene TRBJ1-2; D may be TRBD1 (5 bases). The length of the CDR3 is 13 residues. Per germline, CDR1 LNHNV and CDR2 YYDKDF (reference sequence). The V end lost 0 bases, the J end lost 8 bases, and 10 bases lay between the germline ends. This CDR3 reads CATSRDRGGGYTF. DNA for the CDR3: TGTGCCACCAGCAGAGACCGGGGCGGAGGCTACACCTTC. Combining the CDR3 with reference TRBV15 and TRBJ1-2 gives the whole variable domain DAMVIQNPRYQVTQFGKPVTLSCSQTLNHNVMYWYQQKSSQAPKLLFHYYDKDFNNEADTPDNFQSRRPNTSFCFLDIRSPGLGDTAMYLCATSRDRGGGYTFGSGTRLTVV.

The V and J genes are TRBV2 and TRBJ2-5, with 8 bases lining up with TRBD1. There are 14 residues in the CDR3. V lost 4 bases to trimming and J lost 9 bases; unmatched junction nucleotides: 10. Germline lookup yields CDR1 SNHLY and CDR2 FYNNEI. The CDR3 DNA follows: TGTGCCAGCAGTGCACCTAGACAGGGGCTAGCCCAGTACTTC. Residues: CASSAPRQGLAQYF. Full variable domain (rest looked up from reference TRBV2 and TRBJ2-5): EPEVTQTPSHQVTQMGQEVILRCVPISNHLYFYWYRQILGQKVEFLVSFYNNEISEKSEIFDDQFSVERPDGSNFTLKIRSTKLEDSAMYFCASSAPRQGLAQYFGPGTRLLVL.

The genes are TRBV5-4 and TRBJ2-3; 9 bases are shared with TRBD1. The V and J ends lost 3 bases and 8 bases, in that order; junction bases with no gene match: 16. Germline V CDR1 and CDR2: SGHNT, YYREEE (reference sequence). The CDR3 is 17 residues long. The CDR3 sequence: CASSSLTRTGETGTQYF. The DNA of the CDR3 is TGTGCCAGCAGCTCACTTACGAGGACAGGGGAAACGGGTACGCAGTATTTT.